The entry that follows covers one T cell receptor beta chain sequence. Its antigen is not identified. There are 14 residues in the CDR3. With 5 bases clipped from V and 7 bases from J, the junction kept 8 bases outside the gene matches. CDR1 is SGDLS, CDR2 YYNGEE, per germline. The draw of peripheral blood yielded ten milliliters from each donor. This record belongs to a study of blood T cells in healthy people across ages. A second roughly 6 to 12 cycle PCR used barcoded and J-beta primers. TCRdb redid the calling of the 5' RACE reads with MiXCR, one entry per CDR3 protein. The table has fewer than 1.5 million distinct CDR3 sequences, roughly 40% seen once. Whole-study findings and limits: The authors considered diversity estimates from one million T cells to be underestimates.

The sequencing input was blood. The source of this sequence is a woman younger than 35 in good health. The rearrangement links TRBV9 to TRBJ1-4; TRBD1 aligns across 7 bases. DNA for the CDR3: TGTGCCAGCAGTGCCACAGGGGCCTCTGAAAAACTGTTTTTT. Its translation is CASSATGASEKLFF.